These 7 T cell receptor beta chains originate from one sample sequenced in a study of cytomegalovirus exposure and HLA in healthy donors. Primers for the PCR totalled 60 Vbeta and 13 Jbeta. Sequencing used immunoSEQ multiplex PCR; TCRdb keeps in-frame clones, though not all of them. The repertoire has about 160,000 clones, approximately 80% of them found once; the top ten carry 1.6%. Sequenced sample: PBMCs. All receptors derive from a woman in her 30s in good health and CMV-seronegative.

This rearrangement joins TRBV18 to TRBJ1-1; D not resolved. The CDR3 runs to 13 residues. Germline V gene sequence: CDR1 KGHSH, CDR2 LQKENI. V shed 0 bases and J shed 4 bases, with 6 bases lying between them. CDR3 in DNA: TGTGCCAGCTCACCACCGTCGAGCACTGAAGCTTTCTTT. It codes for CASSPPSSTEAFF.

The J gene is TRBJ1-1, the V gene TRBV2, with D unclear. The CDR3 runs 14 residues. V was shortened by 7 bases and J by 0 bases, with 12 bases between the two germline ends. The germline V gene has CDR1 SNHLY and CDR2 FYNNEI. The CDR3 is CASTGTAVNTEAFF. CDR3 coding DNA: TGTGCCAGCACCGGAACAGCCGTGAACACTGAAGCTTTCTTT. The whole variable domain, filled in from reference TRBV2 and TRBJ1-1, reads EPEVTQTPSHQVTQMGQEVILRCVPISNHLYFYWYRQILGQKVEFLVSFYNNEISEKSEIFDDQFSVERPDGSNFTLKIRSTKLEDSAMYFCASTGTAVNTEAFFGQGTRLTVV.

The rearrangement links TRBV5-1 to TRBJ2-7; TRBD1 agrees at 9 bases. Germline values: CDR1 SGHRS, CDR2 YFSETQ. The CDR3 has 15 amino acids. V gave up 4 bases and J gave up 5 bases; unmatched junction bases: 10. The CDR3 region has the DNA TGCGCCAGCAGCCTACCGGACAGGGGAGGGAACGAGCAGTACTTC. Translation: CASSLPDRGGNEQYF.

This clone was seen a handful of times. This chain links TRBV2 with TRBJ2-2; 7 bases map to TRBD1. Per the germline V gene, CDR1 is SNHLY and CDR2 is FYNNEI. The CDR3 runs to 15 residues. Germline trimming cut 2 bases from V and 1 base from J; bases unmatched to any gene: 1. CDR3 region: CASSERQGNTGELFF. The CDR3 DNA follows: TGTGCCAGCAGTGAAAGACAGGGGAACACCGGGGAGCTGTTTTTT.

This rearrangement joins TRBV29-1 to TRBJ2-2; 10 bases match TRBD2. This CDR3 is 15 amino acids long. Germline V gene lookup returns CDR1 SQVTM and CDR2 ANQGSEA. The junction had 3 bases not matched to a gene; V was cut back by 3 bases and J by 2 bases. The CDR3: CSVEGLATNTGELFF. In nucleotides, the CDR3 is TGCAGCGTTGAGGGACTAGCGACCAACACCGGGGAGCTGTTTTTT.

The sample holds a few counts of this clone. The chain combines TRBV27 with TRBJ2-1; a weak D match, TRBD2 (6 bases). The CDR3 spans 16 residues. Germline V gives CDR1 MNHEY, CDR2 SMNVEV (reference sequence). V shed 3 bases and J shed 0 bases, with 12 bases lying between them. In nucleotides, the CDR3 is TGTGCCAGCAGTTTCGGCCTAGCGAACTCCTACAATGAGCAGTTCTTC. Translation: CASSFGLANSYNEQFF.

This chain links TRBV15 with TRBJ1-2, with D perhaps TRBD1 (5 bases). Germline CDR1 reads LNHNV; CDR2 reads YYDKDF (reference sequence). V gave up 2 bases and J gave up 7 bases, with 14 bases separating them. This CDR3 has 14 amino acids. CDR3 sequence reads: CATSRLTGGIGYTF. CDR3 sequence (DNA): TGTGCCACCAGCAGACTTACCGGGGGAATTGGCTACACCTTC. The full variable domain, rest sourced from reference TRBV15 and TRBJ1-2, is DAMVIQNPRYQVTQFGKPVTLSCSQTLNHNVMYWYQQKSSQAPKLLFHYYDKDFNNEADTPDNFQSRRPNTSFCFLDIRSPGLGDTAMYLCATSRLTGGIGYTFGSGTRLTVV.